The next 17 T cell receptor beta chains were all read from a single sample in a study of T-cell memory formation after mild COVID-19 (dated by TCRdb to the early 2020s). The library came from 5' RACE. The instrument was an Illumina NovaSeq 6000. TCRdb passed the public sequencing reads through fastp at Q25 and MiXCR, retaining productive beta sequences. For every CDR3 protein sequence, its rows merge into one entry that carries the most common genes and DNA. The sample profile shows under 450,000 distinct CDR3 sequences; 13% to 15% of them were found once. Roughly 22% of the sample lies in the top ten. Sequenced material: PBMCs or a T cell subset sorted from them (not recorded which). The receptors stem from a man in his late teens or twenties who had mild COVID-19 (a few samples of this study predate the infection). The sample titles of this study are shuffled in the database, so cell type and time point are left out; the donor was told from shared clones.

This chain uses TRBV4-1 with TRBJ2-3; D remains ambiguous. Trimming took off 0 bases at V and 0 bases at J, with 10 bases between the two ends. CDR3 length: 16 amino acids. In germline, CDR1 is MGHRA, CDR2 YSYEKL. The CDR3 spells CASSQEWRPSTDTQYF. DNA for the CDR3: TGCGCCAGCAGCCAAGAATGGCGGCCTAGCACAGATACGCAGTATTTT.

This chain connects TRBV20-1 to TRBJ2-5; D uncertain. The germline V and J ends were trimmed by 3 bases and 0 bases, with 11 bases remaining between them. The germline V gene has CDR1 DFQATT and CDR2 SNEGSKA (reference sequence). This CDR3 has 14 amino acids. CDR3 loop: CSASPRLYQETQYF. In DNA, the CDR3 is TGCAGTGCTAGCCCACGGCTGTACCAAGAGACCCAGTACTTC.

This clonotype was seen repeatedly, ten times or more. CDR3 in amino acids: CATTQRDLGDTQYF. DNA for the CDR3: TGTGCCACTACCCAGAGGGACCTAGGAGATACGCAGTATTTT. The V gene is TRBV6-1, the J gene TRBJ2-3, with D possibly called TRBD1 or TRBD2 (5 bases each). V was shortened by 10 bases and J by 5 bases, with 19 bases between the two germline ends. The germline V gene encodes CDR1 MNHNS and CDR2 SASEGT. This CDR3 has 14 amino acids.

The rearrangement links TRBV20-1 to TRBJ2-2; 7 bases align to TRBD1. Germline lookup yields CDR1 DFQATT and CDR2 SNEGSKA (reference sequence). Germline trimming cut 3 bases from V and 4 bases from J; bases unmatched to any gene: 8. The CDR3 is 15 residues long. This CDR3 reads CSARTGSLGTGELFF. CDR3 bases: TGCAGTGCTAGGACAGGGAGTCTTGGCACCGGGGAGCTGTTTTTT.

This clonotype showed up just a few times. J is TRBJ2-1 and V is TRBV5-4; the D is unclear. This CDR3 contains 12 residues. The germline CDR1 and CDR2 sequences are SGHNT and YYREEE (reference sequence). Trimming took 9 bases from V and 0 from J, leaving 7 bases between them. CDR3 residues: CATASSYNEQFF. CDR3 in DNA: TGTGCCACCGCAAGCTCCTACAATGAGCAGTTCTTC. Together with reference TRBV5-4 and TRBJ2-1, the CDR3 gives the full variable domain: ETGVTQSPTHLIKTRGQQVTLRCSSQSGHNTVSWYQQALGQGPQFIFQYYREEENGRGNFPPRFSGLQFPNYSSELNVNALELDDSALYLCATASSYNEQFFGPGTRLTVL.

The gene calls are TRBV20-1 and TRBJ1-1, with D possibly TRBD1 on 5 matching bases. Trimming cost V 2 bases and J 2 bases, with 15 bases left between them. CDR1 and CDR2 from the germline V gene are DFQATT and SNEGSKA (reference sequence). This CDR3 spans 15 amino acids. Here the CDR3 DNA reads TGCAGTGCTAGATCCCCGGGGAGGGGTAACACTGAAGCTTTCTTT. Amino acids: CSARSPGRGNTEAFF.

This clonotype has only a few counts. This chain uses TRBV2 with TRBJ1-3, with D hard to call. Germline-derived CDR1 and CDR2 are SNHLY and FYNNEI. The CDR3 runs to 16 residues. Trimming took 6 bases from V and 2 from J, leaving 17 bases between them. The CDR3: CASRTSGQLTGNTIYF. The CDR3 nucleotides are TGTGCCAGCAGAACTTCCGGGCAGCTGACTGGAAACACCATATATTTT.

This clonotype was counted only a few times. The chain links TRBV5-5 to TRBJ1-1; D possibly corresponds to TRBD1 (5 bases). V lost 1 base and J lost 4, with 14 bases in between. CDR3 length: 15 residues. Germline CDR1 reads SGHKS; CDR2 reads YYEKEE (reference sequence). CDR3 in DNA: TGTGCCAGCAGCTTGAACCCCATTGGGGGCACTGAAGCTTTCTTT. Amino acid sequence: CASSLNPIGGTEAFF. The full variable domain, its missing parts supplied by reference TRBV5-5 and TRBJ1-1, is DAGVTQSPTHLIKTRGQQVTLRCSPISGHKSVSWYQQVLGQGPQFIFQYYEKEERGRGNFPDRFSARQFPNYSSELNVNALLLGDSALYLCASSLNPIGGTEAFFGQGTRLTVV.

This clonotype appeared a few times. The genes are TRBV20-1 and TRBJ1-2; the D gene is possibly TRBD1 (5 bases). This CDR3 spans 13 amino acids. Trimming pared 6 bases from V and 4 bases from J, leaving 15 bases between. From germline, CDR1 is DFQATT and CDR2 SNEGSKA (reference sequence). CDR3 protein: CSAPIGAPYGYTF. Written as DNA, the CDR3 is TGCAGTGCCCCAATTGGGGCCCCCTATGGCTACACCTTC.

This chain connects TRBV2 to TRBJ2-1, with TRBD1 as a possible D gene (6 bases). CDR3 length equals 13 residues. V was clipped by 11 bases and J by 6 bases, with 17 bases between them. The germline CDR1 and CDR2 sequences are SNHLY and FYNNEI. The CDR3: CAGKQGGLNEQFF. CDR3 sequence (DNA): TGTGCCGGCAAACAGGGTGGGCTCAATGAGCAGTTCTTC.

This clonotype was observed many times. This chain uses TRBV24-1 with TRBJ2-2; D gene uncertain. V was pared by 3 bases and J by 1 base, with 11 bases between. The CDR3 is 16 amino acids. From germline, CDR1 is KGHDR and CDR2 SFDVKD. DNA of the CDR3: TGTGCCACCAGTGATCTAGGCCCCGGGAACACCGGGGAGCTGTTTTTT. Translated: CATSDLGPGNTGELFF.

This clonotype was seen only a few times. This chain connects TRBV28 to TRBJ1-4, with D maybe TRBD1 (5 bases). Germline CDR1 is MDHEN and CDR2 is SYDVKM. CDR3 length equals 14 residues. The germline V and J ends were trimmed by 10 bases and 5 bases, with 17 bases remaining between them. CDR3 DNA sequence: TGTGCCACCCGACAGCTCAACCAAAATGAAAAACTGTTTTTT. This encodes CATRQLNQNEKLFF. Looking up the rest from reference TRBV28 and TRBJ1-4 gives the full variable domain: DVKVTQSSRYLVKRTGEKVFLECVQDMDHENMFWYRQDPGLGLRLIYFSYDVKMKEKGDIPEGYSVSREKKERFSLILESASTNQTSMYLCATRQLNQNEKLFFGSGTQLSVL.

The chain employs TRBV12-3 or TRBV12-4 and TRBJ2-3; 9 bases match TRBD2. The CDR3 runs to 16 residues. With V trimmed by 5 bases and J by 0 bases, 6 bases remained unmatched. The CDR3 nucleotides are TGTGCCAGCAGTACCCGGCGGGGGGGCAGCACAGATACGCAGTATTTT. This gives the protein CASSTRRGGSTDTQYF.

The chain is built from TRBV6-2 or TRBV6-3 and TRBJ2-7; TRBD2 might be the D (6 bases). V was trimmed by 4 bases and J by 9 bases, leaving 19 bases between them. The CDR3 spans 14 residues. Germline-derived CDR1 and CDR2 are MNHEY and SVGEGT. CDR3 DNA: TGTGCCAGCAGTTCTCCGAAGACTAGTAGGGTGCAGTACGTC. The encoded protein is CASSSPKTSRVQYV.

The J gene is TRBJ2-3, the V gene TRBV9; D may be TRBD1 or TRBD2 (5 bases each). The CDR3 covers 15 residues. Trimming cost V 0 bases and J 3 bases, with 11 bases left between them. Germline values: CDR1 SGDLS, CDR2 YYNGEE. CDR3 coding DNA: TGTGCCAGCAGCGTAGGGGGGATTAGAACAGATACGCAGTATTTT. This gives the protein CASSVGGIRTDTQYF.

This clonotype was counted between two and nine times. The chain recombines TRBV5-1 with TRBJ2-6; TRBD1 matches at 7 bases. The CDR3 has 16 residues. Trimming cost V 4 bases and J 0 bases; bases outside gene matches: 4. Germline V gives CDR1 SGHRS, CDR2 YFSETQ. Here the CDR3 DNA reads TGCGCCAGCAGCACGGGACAGACCTCTGGGGCCAACGTCCTGACTTTC. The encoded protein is CASSTGQTSGANVLTF.

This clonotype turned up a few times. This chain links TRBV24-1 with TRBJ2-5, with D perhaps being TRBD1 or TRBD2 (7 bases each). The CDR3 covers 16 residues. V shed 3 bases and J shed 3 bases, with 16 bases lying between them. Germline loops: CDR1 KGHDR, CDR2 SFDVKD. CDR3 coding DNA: TGTGCCACCAGTGATGCTCGACAGGGAGGGGAAGAGACCCAGTACTTC. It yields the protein CATSDARQGGEETQYF.